This T cell receptor beta chain was captured by sequencing in a study of blood T cell repertoires in COVID-19. Trimming removed 1 base from V and 4 bases from J, with 9 bases in between. Germline V CDR1 and CDR2: SGHNT, YYREEE (reference sequence). This CDR3 comprises 13 residues. The assay was immunoSEQ multiplex PCR, and TCRdb's table has in-frame clones only and misses some. The sample has around 180,000 clones, approximately 85% seen once. The source material was peripheral blood. This sequence originates from a human donor with active or convalescent COVID-19. The donor label of this sample is uncertain. The gene calls are TRBV5-4 and TRBJ2-7, with a possible D match to TRBD1 (7 bases). The CDR3 coding sequence is TGTGCCAGCAGCTTGTCAGGGGGGTACGAGCAGTACTTC. It is translated as CASSLSGGYEQYF.